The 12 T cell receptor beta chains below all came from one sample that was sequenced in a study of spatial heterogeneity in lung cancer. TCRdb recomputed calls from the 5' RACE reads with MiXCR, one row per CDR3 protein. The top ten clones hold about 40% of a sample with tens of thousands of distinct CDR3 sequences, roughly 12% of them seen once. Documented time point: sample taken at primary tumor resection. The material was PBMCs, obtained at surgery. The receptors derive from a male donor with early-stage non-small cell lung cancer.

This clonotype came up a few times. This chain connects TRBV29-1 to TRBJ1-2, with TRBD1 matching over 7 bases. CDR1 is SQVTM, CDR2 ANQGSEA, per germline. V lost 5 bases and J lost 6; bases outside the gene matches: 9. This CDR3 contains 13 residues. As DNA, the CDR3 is TGCAGCGTTCTCGGACAGGATGTAAATGGCTACACCTTC. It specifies CSVLGQDVNGYTF.

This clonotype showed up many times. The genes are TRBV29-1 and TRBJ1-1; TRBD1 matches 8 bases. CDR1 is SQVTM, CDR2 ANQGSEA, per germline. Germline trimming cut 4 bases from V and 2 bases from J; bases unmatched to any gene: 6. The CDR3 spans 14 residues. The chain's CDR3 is CSVAGGAANTEAFF. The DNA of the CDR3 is TGCAGCGTTGCAGGGGGCGCGGCCAACACTGAAGCTTTCTTT.

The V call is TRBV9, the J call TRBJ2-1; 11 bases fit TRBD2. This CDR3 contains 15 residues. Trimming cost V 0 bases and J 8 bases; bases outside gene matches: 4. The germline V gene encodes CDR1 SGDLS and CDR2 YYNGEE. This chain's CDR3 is CASSVDSGRADEQFF. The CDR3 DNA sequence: TGTGCCAGCAGCGTAGATAGCGGGAGGGCCGATGAGCAGTTCTTC. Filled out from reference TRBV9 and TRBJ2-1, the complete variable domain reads DSGVTQTPKHLITATGQRVTLRCSPRSGDLSVYWYQQSLDQGLQFLIQYYNGEERAKGNILERFSAQQFPDLHSELNLSSLELGDSALYFCASSVDSGRADEQFFGPGTRLTVL.

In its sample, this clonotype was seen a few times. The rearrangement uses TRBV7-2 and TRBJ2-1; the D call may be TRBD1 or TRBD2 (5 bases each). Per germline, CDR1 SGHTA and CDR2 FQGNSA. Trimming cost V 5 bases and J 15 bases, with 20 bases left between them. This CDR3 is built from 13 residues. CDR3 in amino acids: CASSPRGSVRVFF. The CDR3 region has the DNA TGTGCCAGCAGCCCCCGGGGCTCGGTGAGGGTGTTCTTC.

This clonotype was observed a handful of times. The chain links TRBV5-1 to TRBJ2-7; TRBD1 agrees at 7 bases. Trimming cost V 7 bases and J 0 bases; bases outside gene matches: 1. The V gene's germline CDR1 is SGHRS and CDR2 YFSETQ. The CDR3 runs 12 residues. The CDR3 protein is CASGTASYEQYF. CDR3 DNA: TGCGCCAGCGGGACAGCCTCCTACGAGCAGTACTTC.

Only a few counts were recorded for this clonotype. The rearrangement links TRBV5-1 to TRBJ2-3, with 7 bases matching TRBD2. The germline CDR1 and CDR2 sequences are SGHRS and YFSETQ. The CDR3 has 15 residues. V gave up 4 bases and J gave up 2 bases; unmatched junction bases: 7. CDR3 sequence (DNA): TGCGCCAGCAGCAGCGGGACTACTACCACAGATACGCAGTATTTT. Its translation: CASSSGTTTTDTQYF.

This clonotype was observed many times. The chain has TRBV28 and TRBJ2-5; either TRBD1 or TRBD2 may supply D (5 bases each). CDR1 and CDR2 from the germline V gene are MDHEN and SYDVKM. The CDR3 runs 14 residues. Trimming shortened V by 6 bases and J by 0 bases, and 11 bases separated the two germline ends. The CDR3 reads CASRGDPYQETQYF. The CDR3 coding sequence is TGTGCCAGCAGGGGGGACCCGTACCAAGAGACCCAGTACTTC.

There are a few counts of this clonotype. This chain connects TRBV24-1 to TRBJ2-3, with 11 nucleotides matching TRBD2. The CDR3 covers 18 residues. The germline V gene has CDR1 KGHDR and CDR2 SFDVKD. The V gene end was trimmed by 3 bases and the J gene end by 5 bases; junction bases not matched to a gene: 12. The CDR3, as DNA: TGTGCCACCAGTGATCCAGTAGCGGGAGGGCTTAATCTAGATACGCAGTATTTT. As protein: CATSDPVAGGLNLDTQYF.

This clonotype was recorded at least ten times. CDR3 in amino acids: CASSIRQGGILNGYTF. CDR3 DNA: TGTGCCAGCAGCATCCGACAGGGGGGTATATTAAATGGCTACACCTTC. The chain couples TRBV7-2 to TRBJ1-2; 9 nucleotides align to TRBD1. Germline trimming cut 5 bases from V and 6 bases from J; bases unmatched to any gene: 13. Germline assignment: CDR1 SGHTA and CDR2 FQGNSA. The length of the CDR3 is 16 residues.

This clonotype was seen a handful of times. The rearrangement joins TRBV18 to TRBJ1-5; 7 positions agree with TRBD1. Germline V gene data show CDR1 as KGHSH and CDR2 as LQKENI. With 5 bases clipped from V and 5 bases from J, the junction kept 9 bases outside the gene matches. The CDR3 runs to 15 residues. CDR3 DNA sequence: TGTGCCAGCTCATCCGGGACAGCCAAGGATCAGCCCCAGCATTTT. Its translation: CASSSGTAKDQPQHF.

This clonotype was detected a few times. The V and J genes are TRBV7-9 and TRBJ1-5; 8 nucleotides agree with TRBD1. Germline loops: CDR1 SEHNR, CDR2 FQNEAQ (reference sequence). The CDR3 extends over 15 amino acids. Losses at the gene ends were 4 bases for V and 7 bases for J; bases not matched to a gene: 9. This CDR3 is CASSSDRVPGQPQHF. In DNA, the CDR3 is TGTGCCAGCAGCTCGGACAGGGTTCCGGGCCAGCCCCAGCATTTT.

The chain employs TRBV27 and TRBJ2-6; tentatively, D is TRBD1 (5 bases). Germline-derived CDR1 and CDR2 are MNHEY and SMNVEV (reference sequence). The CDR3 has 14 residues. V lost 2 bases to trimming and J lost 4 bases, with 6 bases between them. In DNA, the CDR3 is TGTGCCAGCAGTTTACCAGGGGGGGCCAACGTCCTGACTTTC. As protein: CASSLPGGANVLTF.